This TCR beta chain was profiled in a study of blood T cell repertoires in COVID-19. As for the study in general: From the United States, Italy and Spain came samples of acute and convalescent COVID-19. In each case, the material was cDNA or gDNA derived from T cells, B-cell-depleted T cells, or PBMCs.

The germline V gene encodes CDR1 MGHDK and CDR2 SYGVNS. After removal of 5 bases from V and 6 bases from J, the junction contained 7 bases not matched to a gene. CDR3 length: 16 amino acids. The data were produced by immunoSEQ multiplex PCR, yet TCRdb's version contains in-frame clones alone and is incomplete. The table includes about 220,000 clones, around 86% detected once. Participants spanned ages about 18 to 100 years and resided in fewer than 30 US areas. Which cohort a participant joined came from the clinical history participants gave. This TCR derives from a woman between 40 and 55 years old with acute COVID-19. The chain employs TRBV25-1 and TRBJ1-6; TRBD1 aligns across 10 bases. The specimen was PBMCs or T cells enriched from blood (not recorded which). CDR3 in amino acids: CASSQRTGGGNSPLHF. The CDR3 coding sequence is TGTGCCAGCAGTCAACGGACAGGGGGAGGTAATTCACCCCTCCACTTT. Supplemented by reference TRBV25-1 and TRBJ1-6, the full variable domain reads EADIYQTPRYLVIGTGKKITLECSQTMGHDKMYWYQQDPGMELHLIHYSYGVNSTEKGDLSSESTVSRIRTEHFPLTLESARPSHTSQYLCASSQRTGGGNSPLHFGNGTRLTVT.